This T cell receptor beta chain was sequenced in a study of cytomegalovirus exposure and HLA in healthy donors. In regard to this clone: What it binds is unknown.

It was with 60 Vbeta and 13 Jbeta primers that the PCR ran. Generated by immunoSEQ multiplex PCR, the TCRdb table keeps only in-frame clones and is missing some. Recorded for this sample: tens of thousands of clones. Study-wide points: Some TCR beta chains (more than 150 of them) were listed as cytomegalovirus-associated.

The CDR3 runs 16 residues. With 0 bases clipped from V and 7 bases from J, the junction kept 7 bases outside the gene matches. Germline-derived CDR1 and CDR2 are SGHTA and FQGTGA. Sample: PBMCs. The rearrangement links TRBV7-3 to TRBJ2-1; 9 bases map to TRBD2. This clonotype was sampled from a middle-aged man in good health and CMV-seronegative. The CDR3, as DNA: TGTGCCAGCAGCTTAACTAGCGGGGGCCCTCGGAATGAGCAGTTCTTC. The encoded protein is CASSLTSGGPRNEQFF.